This passage covers 14 T cell receptor beta chains from one sample sequenced in a study of blood T cell repertoires in COVID-19. Profiling relied on immunoSEQ multiplex PCR, and the TCRdb table lists in-frame clones only, not all of them. The sample lists about 34,000 clones, over 60% occurring once. Specimen: peripheral blood. These receptors came from a human donor in a cohort sampled during active COVID-19.

The chain uses TRBV6-6 and TRBJ2-5, with TRBD2 identical over 8 bases. There are 13 residues in the CDR3. From germline, CDR1 is MNHNY and CDR2 SVGAGI (reference sequence). The CDR3: CASAGGAEETQYF. The CDR3 nucleotides are TGTGCTTCTGCCGGGGGGGCCGAGGAGACCCAGTACTTC.

This chain connects TRBV5-1 to TRBJ1-1; possible D gene TRBD1, 6 bases. The CDR3 loop spans 12 amino acids. The V end lost 4 bases, the J end lost 11 bases, and 15 bases lay between the germline ends. Germline CDR1 is SGHRS and CDR2 is YFSETQ. The CDR3 region is CASSPGGGRAFF. CDR3 nucleotides: TGCGCCAGCAGCCCGGGAGGGGGTCGGGCTTTCTTT. Filled out from reference TRBV5-1 and TRBJ1-1, the complete variable domain reads KAGVTQTPRYLIKTRGQQVTLSCSPISGHRSVSWYQQTPGQGLQFLFEYFSETQRNKGNFPGRFSGRQFSNSRSEMNVSTLELGDSALYLCASSPGGGRAFFGQGTRLTVV.

The gene calls are TRBV16 and TRBJ1-4, with D tentatively TRBD1 (5 bases). Germline V gives CDR1 KGHSY, CDR2 FQNENV. The ends were cut back, 4 bases at V and 0 bases at J, with 15 bases in the middle. The CDR3 covers 17 residues. The CDR3 DNA reads as TGTGCCAGCAGCCCTTGGGCCACGGGGGCAACTAATGAAAAACTGTTTTTT. This encodes CASSPWATGATNEKLFF.

V gene TRBV3-1 (or the pseudogene TRBV3-2) combines with J gene TRBJ2-3; D not resolved. The CDR3 covers 14 residues. Germline CDR1 reads LGHDT; CDR2 reads YNNKEL (reference sequence). Trimming removed 2 bases from V and 6 bases from J, with 12 bases in between. CDR3 nucleotide sequence: TGTGCCAGCAGCCAACCCGGGTTTGCGGATACGCAGTATTTT. As protein: CASSQPGFADTQYF.

The chain employs TRBV2 and TRBJ2-7, with 14 bases lining up with TRBD2. Germline lookup yields CDR1 SNHLY and CDR2 FYNNEI. The CDR3 sequence is 12 residues long. V gave up 6 bases and J gave up 10 bases; unmatched junction bases: 2. CDR3 sequence (DNA): TGTGCCAGCAGCGGACTAGCGGGGGGCCAGTACTTC. It specifies CASSGLAGGQYF.

V gene TRBV5-1 combines with J gene TRBJ1-6; 9 bases align to TRBD1. The CDR3 has 15 amino acids. From germline, CDR1 is SGHRS and CDR2 YFSETQ. J was trimmed by 10 bases and V by 4 bases; bases with no gene match: 9. The CDR3 bases are TGCGCCAGCAGCAAAGGGACAGGGCCTGGATCACCCCTCCACTTT. Its translation is CASSKGTGPGSPLHF.

This clone occurred a few times. This rearrangement joins TRBV6-5 to TRBJ2-7, with D possibly matching TRBD1 (6 bases). With 6 bases removed from V and 0 bases from J, the gap between germline ends came to 15 bases. The CDR3 spans 15 residues. Germline CDR1 reads MNHEY; CDR2 reads SVGAGI. The CDR3, as DNA: TGTGCCAGCAGCCGACGTCCACAGGGCTCCTACGAGCAGTACTTC. It is translated as CASSRRPQGSYEQYF.

This chain uses TRBV27 with TRBJ2-1; 11 positions match TRBD2. The CDR3 has 17 residues. The V gene's germline CDR1 is MNHEY and CDR2 SMNVEV (reference sequence). J lost 5 bases, V lost 3 bases, and 9 bases had no gene match. CDR3 in amino acids: CASSFSSGRTKNNEQFF. CDR3 DNA sequence: TGTGCCAGCAGTTTTTCTAGCGGGAGGACAAAGAACAATGAGCAGTTCTTC.

The chain joins TRBV9 to TRBJ2-1; TRBD2 agrees at 11 bases. CDR1 is SGDLS and CDR2 is YYNGEE in the germline V gene. The CDR3 consists of 16 residues. The V and J ends lost 4 bases and 7 bases, in that order; junction bases with no gene match: 10. The CDR3 nucleotides are TGTGCCAGCAGCCCAGAGGTAGCGGGAGGGCCGAATGAGCAGTTCTTC. Amino acid sequence: CASSPEVAGGPNEQFF. Based on the CDR3 plus reference TRBV9 and TRBJ2-1, the full variable domain is DSGVTQTPKHLITATGQRVTLRCSPRSGDLSVYWYQQSLDQGLQFLIQYYNGEERAKGNILERFSAQQFPDLHSELNLSSLELGDSALYFCASSPEVAGGPNEQFFGPGTRLTVL.

V is TRBV12-3 or TRBV12-4 and J is TRBJ1-4, with D hard to call. V was cut by 10 bases and J by 6 bases, with 12 bases left in between. The CDR3 runs to 12 residues. CDR3 nucleotides: TGTGCCATCCAGGCTGAGTATGAAAAACTGTTTTTT. Translating gives CAIQAEYEKLFF.

The rearrangement joins TRBV3-1 (or the pseudogene TRBV3-2) to TRBJ2-5; 9 nucleotides line up with TRBD2. V shed 4 bases, J shed 5 bases, and the junction held 11 bases outside the gene matches. The CDR3 totals 16 residues. Germline V gene data show CDR1 as LGHDT and CDR2 as YNNKEL (reference sequence). This CDR3 reads CASSRTTSGGVETQYF. Here the CDR3 DNA reads TGTGCCAGCAGCCGCACGACTAGCGGCGGCGTCGAGACCCAGTACTTC.

This clone was detected once. This chain joins TRBV9 and TRBJ1-2; TRBD1 matches 8 bases. The CDR3 spans 15 residues. V was pared by 4 bases and J by 4 bases, with 9 bases of the junction left unmatched. Per germline, CDR1 SGDLS and CDR2 YYNGEE. CDR3 loop: CASSSRQGAAYGYTF. The CDR3 DNA follows: TGTGCCAGCAGCTCGCGCCAGGGGGCGGCCTATGGCTACACCTTC.

The chain carries TRBV15 and TRBJ2-3, with 12 bases lining up with TRBD1. The V gene's germline CDR1 is LNHNV and CDR2 YYDKDF (reference sequence). The CDR3 consists of 16 residues. Unmatched junction bases numbered 4, after V lost 1 base and J lost 5 bases. This CDR3 is CATSRGGQGALDTQYF. The CDR3 DNA reads TGTGCCACCAGCAGAGGGGGACAGGGGGCTTTAGATACGCAGTATTTT.

The chain recombines TRBV5-6 with TRBJ1-6, with D unclear. Germline V gene data show CDR1 as SGHDT and CDR2 as YYEEEE. This CDR3 spans 15 amino acids. V was clipped by 3 bases and J by 6 bases, with 13 bases between them. CDR3 in DNA: TGTGCCAGCAGCTCCGCAGGAGGGTTTAATTCACCCCTCCACTTT. Its translation is CASSSAGGFNSPLHF.